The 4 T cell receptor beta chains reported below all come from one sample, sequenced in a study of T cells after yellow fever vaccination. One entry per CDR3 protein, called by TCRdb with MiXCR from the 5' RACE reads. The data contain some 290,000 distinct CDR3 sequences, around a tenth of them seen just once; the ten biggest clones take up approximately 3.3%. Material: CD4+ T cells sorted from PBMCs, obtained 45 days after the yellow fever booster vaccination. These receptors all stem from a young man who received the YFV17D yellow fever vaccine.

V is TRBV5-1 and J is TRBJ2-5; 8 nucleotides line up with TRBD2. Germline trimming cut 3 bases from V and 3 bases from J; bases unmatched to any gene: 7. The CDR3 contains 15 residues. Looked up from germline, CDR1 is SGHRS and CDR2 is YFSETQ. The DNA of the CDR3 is TGCGCCAGCAGCTCCTTGGCGGGGGGTAAAGAGACCCAGTACTTC. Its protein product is CASSSLAGGKETQYF.

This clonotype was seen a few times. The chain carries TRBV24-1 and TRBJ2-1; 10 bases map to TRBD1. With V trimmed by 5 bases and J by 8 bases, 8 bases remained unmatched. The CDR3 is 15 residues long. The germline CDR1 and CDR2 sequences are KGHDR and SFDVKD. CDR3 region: CATSVPGQGSDEQFF. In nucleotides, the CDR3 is TGTGCCACCAGTGTACCGGGACAGGGGTCGGATGAGCAGTTCTTC.

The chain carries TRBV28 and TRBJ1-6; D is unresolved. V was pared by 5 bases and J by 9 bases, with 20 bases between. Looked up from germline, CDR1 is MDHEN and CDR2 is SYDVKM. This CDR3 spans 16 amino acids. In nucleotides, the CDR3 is TGTGCCAGCAGTCCGGAACCCCGGGGAGAGTTTTCACCCCTCCACTTT. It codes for CASSPEPRGEFSPLHF.

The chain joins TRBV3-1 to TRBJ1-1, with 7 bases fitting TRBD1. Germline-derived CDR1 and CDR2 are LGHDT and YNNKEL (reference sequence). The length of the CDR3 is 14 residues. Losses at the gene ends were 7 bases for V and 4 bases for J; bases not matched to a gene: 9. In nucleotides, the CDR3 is TGTGCCAGCACCTACGAGGGGGCGGTCACTGAAGCTTTCTTT. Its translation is CASTYEGAVTEAFF.